The next 22 T cell receptor beta chains were all read from a single sample in a study of T cell repertoires in cytomegalovirus infection. TCRdb recomputed calls from the reads with MiXCR, one row per CDR3 protein. The data show some 350,000 distinct CDR3 sequences, roughly 36% seen once. Antigen specificity for these receptors is unknown. Sequenced material: cultured PBMCs, taken from culture after CMV antigen stimulation. Every receptor here comes from a human donor in good health (CMV status not recorded). Some clones in this sample may be carry-over from other donors' samples.

The V gene is TRBV6-5, the J gene TRBJ2-1, with 7 bases that match TRBD1. CDR3 length: 14 residues. Germline V gene lookup returns CDR1 MNHEY and CDR2 SVGAGI. The trim removed 6 bases at V and 12 bases at J, leaving 14 bases unmatched. For the CDR3, the DNA is TGTGCCAGCAGCGCCGGGACAGCAGGAAGACGGCAGTTCTTC. It codes for CASSAGTAGRRQFF.

The chain combines TRBV27 with TRBJ1-5, with D unclear. Germline V gives CDR1 MNHEY, CDR2 SMNVEV (reference sequence). The V and J ends lost 5 bases and 7 bases respectively, with 12 bases between them. CDR3 size: 13 residues. CDR3 coding DNA: TGTGCCAGCAGTCGGACGGGAGCGCAGCCCCAGCATTTT. Protein sequence: CASSRTGAQPQHF.

This clonotype came up once. The CDR3 nucleotides read TGTGCCAGCTCACTTTCGCAGGGGGGTAACTACGAGCAGTACTTC. Translation gives CASSLSQGGNYEQYF. The J gene is TRBJ2-7, the V gene TRBV18; D might be TRBD1 (7 bases). Germline V CDR1 and CDR2: KGHSH, LQKENI. The CDR3 runs to 15 residues. The germline V and J ends were trimmed by 4 bases and 3 bases, with 16 bases remaining between them. The complete variable domain, with remaining parts taken from reference TRBV18 and TRBJ2-7, reads NAGVMQNPRHLVRRRGQEARLRCSPMKGHSHVYWYRQLPEEGLKFMVYLQKENIIDESGMPKERFSAEFPKEGPSILRIQQVVRGDSAAYFCASSLSQGGNYEQYFGPGTRLTVT.

This chain uses TRBV6-5 with TRBJ1-1; a weak D match, TRBD1 (5 bases). Germline CDR1 reads MNHEY; CDR2 reads SVGAGI. Deletions cut 7 bases from V and 5 bases from J, with 20 bases between. The CDR3 covers 15 residues. The CDR3 here is CASTSGQRGRTEAFF. The CDR3 DNA reads as TGTGCCAGCACCTCCGGTCAGAGGGGAAGAACTGAAGCTTTCTTT.

This clonotype was observed a few times. The chain recombines TRBV28 with TRBJ2-2; 7 bases align to TRBD1. V trimming: 3 bases; J trimming: 5 bases; junction bases outside the gene matches: 9. The CDR3 consists of 16 residues. Germline V gives CDR1 MDHEN, CDR2 SYDVKM. In DNA, the CDR3 is TGTGCCAGCAGTTTCCTCCCGACAGGGCCAACCGGGGAGCTGTTTTTT. It translates to CASSFLPTGPTGELFF. Full variable domain (rest looked up from reference TRBV28 and TRBJ2-2): DVKVTQSSRYLVKRTGEKVFLECVQDMDHENMFWYRQDPGLGLRLIYFSYDVKMKEKGDIPEGYSVSREKKERFSLILESASTNQTSMYLCASSFLPTGPTGELFFGEGSRLTVL.

The chain is built from TRBV7-2 and TRBJ2-7; D not resolved. Germline-derived CDR1 and CDR2 are SGHTA and FQGNSA. V was cut by 3 bases and J by 6 bases, with 18 bases left in between. The CDR3 contains 15 residues. CDR3 sequence reads: CASSFGYYSRSEQYF. CDR3 DNA: TGTGCCAGCAGCTTTGGGTATTACAGTCGCTCCGAGCAGTACTTC.

The V and J genes are TRBV5-1 and TRBJ2-1; 7 positions match TRBD1. This CDR3 region has 13 residues. V gave up 4 bases and J gave up 6 bases; unmatched junction bases: 4. Per the germline V gene, CDR1 is SGHRS and CDR2 is YFSETQ. The CDR3 sequence is CASSETGSNEQFF. In DNA form, the CDR3 reads TGCGCCAGCAGCGAGACAGGGTCCAATGAGCAGTTCTTC.

The rearrangement joins TRBV5-1 to TRBJ2-1, with D possibly called TRBD1 or TRBD2 (5 bases each). The CDR3 runs 18 residues. Germline V gene sequence: CDR1 SGHRS, CDR2 YFSETQ. With 0 bases removed from V and 5 bases from J, the gap between germline ends came to 21 bases. Written as DNA, the CDR3 is TGCGCCAGCAGCTTGGATCGTACTAGTTATAGAGGGGACAATGAGCAGTTCTTC. This encodes CASSLDRTSYRGDNEQFF. The full variable domain, completed using reference TRBV5-1 and TRBJ2-1, is KAGVTQTPRYLIKTRGQQVTLSCSPISGHRSVSWYQQTPGQGLQFLFEYFSETQRNKGNFPGRFSGRQFSNSRSEMNVSTLELGDSALYLCASSLDRTSYRGDNEQFFGPGTRLTVL.

This clonotype was detected only a few times. The chain carries TRBV7-2 and TRBJ2-7, with D unresolved. Germline V gene data show CDR1 as SGHTA and CDR2 as FQGNSA. The germline V and J ends were trimmed by 5 bases and 7 bases, with 12 bases remaining between them. This CDR3 spans 12 amino acids. This CDR3 is CASSPPFREQYF. The DNA for the CDR3 is TGTGCCAGCAGCCCCCCCTTTCGAGAGCAGTACTTC.

The J gene is TRBJ1-2, the V gene TRBV4-3; 7 bases match TRBD1. Trimming took 3 bases from V and 2 from J; bases not matched to a gene: 15. Germline CDR1 is LGHNA and CDR2 is YSLEER. The CDR3 runs 18 residues. Here the CDR3 reads CASSHGIITGATNYGYTF. DNA of the CDR3: TGCGCCAGCAGCCACGGAATAATTACAGGGGCCACAAACTATGGCTACACCTTC.

This clonotype was seen a handful of times. The rearrangement links TRBV7-2 to TRBJ2-3; D gene unclear. V lost 6 bases and J lost 9, with 13 bases in between. The CDR3 is 12 amino acids. In germline, CDR1 is SGHTA, CDR2 FQGNSA. The CDR3: CASRFLGETQYF. CDR3 coding DNA: TGTGCCAGCAGATTCTTGGGTGAGACGCAGTATTTT.

The chain joins TRBV15 to TRBJ1-2; 11 bases match TRBD1. The CDR3 runs 14 residues. Per germline, CDR1 LNHNV and CDR2 YYDKDF (reference sequence). The ends lost 1 base at V and 7 bases at J; junction bases unmatched: 2. CDR3 sequence (DNA): TGTGCCACCAGCAGAGGAGGGACAGGGGGTGGCTACACCTTC. It encodes CATSRGGTGGGYTF.

V and J are TRBV20-1 and TRBJ1-1, with D unresolved. V was cut by 2 bases and J by 0 bases, with 7 bases left in between. The CDR3 is 13 amino acids. Germline V gene sequence: CDR1 DFQATT, CDR2 SNEGSKA (reference sequence). In DNA form, the CDR3 reads TGCAGTGCTAGACCCGATATGAACACTGAAGCTTTCTTT. Translating it yields CSARPDMNTEAFF.

DNA of the CDR3: TGTGCCAGCAGCGGCACTGGGACAGGCCCCTACGAGCAGTACTTC. This encodes CASSGTGTGPYEQYF. This chain connects TRBV5-4 to TRBJ2-7; 8 bases agree with TRBD1. V shed 4 bases, J shed 2 bases, and the junction held 8 bases outside the gene matches. This CDR3 spans 15 amino acids. CDR1 and CDR2 from the germline V gene are SGHNT and YYREEE (reference sequence).

V is TRBV15 and J is TRBJ1-2, with a possible D match to TRBD1 (6 bases). The V end lost 2 bases, the J end lost 4 bases, and 14 bases lay between the germline ends. The CDR3 covers 15 residues. Per germline, CDR1 LNHNV and CDR2 YYDKDF (reference sequence). As DNA, the CDR3 is TGTGCCACCAGCAGACCATCAGGACAGCTCTATGGCTACACCTTC. Its translation: CATSRPSGQLYGYTF.

The chain joins TRBV6-2 or TRBV6-3 to TRBJ2-3; 9 nucleotides align to TRBD2. The CDR3 contains 16 residues. Germline CDR1 MNHEY, CDR2 SVGEGT. Germline trimming cut 6 bases from V and 1 base from J; bases unmatched to any gene: 8. This chain's CDR3 is CASSRVSGSGTDTQYF. The CDR3, as DNA: TGTGCCAGCAGCCGGGTTAGCGGGAGCGGCACAGATACGCAGTATTTT.

The rearrangement joins TRBV10-3 to TRBJ1-1, with D hard to call. Trimming stripped 10 bases from V and 7 bases from J, with 16 bases between. Germline CDR1 ENHRY, CDR2 SYGVKD. The CDR3 consists of 12 residues. CDR3 bases: TGTGCCACTGCTGAAAGCGAGGGTGAAGCTTTCTTT. It encodes CATAESEGEAFF.

The table lists this clonotype with a few counts. The chain joins TRBV28 to TRBJ2-1; 9 nucleotides line up with TRBD2. The CDR3 runs to 16 residues. CDR1 is MDHEN, CDR2 SYDVKM, per germline. V was clipped by 3 bases and J by 2 bases; unmatched bases: 5. CDR3 loop: CASSFHSGSAYNEQFF. Here the CDR3 DNA reads TGTGCCAGCAGTTTTCATAGCGGGAGCGCCTACAATGAGCAGTTCTTC.

In its sample, this clonotype was seen a few times. This chain connects TRBV6-1 to TRBJ2-7; either TRBD1 or TRBD2 may supply D (5 bases each). The CDR3 is 14 amino acids. Germline CDR1 is MNHNS and CDR2 is SASEGT. V dropped 0 bases and J dropped 4 bases, with 10 bases sitting between them. The CDR3 here is CASSEAWGSYEQYF. In DNA, the CDR3 is TGTGCCAGCAGTGAAGCTTGGGGGTCGTACGAGCAGTACTTC.

The chain couples TRBV7-2 to TRBJ1-2, with D possibly matching TRBD1 (5 bases). The germline gives CDR1 SGHTA, CDR2 FQGNSA. Trimming shortened V by 5 bases and J by 8 bases, and 21 bases separated the two germline ends. The CDR3 loop spans 15 amino acids. CDR3 DNA: TGTGCCAGCAGCCCCCTCGGGGGATTGGCTTCAGGCTACACCTTC. Protein: CASSPLGGLASGYTF.

The table lists this clonotype with many counts. This chain joins TRBV7-2 and TRBJ1-1, with 8 bases lining up with TRBD1. CDR1 is SGHTA, CDR2 FQGNSA, per germline. The CDR3 is made up of 16 amino acids. Unmatched junction bases numbered 12, after V lost 6 bases and J lost 3 bases. CDR3 region: CASRSHDRGSDTEAFF. The CDR3 DNA sequence: TGTGCCAGCAGATCCCATGACAGGGGCTCGGACACTGAAGCTTTCTTT.

In this sample, this clonotype turned up a few times. The chain links TRBV12-3 or TRBV12-4 to TRBJ1-2; D might be TRBD1 (5 bases). The CDR3 sequence is 15 residues long. Trimming stripped 2 bases from V and 4 bases from J, with 14 bases between. CDR3 DNA sequence: TGTGCCAGCAGTTTAATATCGTCCGGGGGCTATGGCTACACCTTC. Amino acid sequence: CASSLISSGGYGYTF.